This T cell receptor (beta chain) was sequenced in a study of blood T cell repertoires in COVID-19. Authors' methods: By means of reference gene primer amplification, nucleated cell counts were estimated. The table came from immunoSEQ multiplex PCR; TCRdb's copy has only in-frame clones and leaves some out. D and trimming were read from the DNA, whereas the V and J calls and clone size are those reported in that table. The table has approximately 160,000 clones, 85% to 90% seen once. The CDR3 totals 16 residues. The germline CDR1 and CDR2 sequences are SGHRS and YFSETQ. The V segment lost 0 bases and the J segment 2 bases; nucleotides outside the gene matches: 6.

The J gene is TRBJ2-3, the V gene TRBV5-1; 7 positions match TRBD2. Sample: peripheral blood. This clonotype was sampled from a man in his 60s with COVID-19, enrolled during active disease. CDR3 sequence: CASSLAGLADTDTQYF. DNA for the CDR3: TGCGCCAGCAGCTTGGCTGGGCTAGCGGACACAGATACGCAGTATTTT. Drawing the rest from reference TRBV5-1 and TRBJ2-3, the complete variable domain is KAGVTQTPRYLIKTRGQQVTLSCSPISGHRSVSWYQQTPGQGLQFLFEYFSETQRNKGNFPGRFSGRQFSNSRSEMNVSTLELGDSALYLCASSLAGLADTDTQYFGPGTRLTVL.